These 14 T cell receptor beta chains were sequenced from one sample in a study of blood T cell repertoires in COVID-19. TCRdb's copy holds only in-frame clones and misses some; the assay was immunoSEQ multiplex PCR. The profile shows approximately 360,000 clones, more than 70% of them singletons. Sequencing was carried out using PBMCs or T cells enriched from blood (not recorded which). These receptor sequences come from a man aged 35 to 55 in a cohort exposed to, infected with or recovered from COVID-19 (not recorded which).

The chain employs TRBV27 and TRBJ1-1, with 7 nucleotides matching TRBD1. The CDR3 runs 14 residues. Germline V gene lookup returns CDR1 MNHEY and CDR2 SMNVEV (reference sequence). CDR3 DNA sequence: TGTGCATCGTCGGCAGGGGGTGGAAGGACTGAAGCTTTCTTT. Residues: CASSAGGGRTEAFF.

J is TRBJ2-1 and V is TRBV7-2, with TRBD2 matching 12 bases. From germline, CDR1 is SGHTA and CDR2 FQGNSA. The CDR3 length is 15 residues. V trimming: 5 bases; J trimming: 8 bases; junction bases outside the gene matches: 7. CDR3 sequence reads: CASSLGTSGSYEQFF. As DNA, the CDR3 is TGTGCCAGCAGCCTCGGGACTAGCGGGTCGTATGAGCAGTTCTTC.

J is TRBJ1-1 and V is TRBV10-2; D is possibly TRBD1 (6 bases). Germline loops: CDR1 WSHSY, CDR2 SAAADI. There are 15 residues in the CDR3. With 6 bases removed from V and 0 bases from J, the gap between germline ends came to 14 bases. CDR3 DNA: TGCGCCAGCAGACGATCTACAGGGATGAACACTGAAGCTTTCTTT. Protein sequence: CASRRSTGMNTEAFF.

This clone was seen just once. The J gene is TRBJ1-6, the V gene TRBV28; D is uncertain. The CDR3 length is 15 residues. Per germline, CDR1 MDHEN and CDR2 SYDVKM. The V end was cut by 3 bases, the J end by 5 bases, with 11 bases between. This CDR3 is CASSFSGMNNSPLHF. The CDR3 nucleotides read TGTGCCAGCAGTTTTTCGGGGATGAATAATTCACCCCTCCACTTT.

This chain joins TRBV5-6 and TRBJ2-3, with 9 bases lining up with TRBD2. Trimming at V came to 2 bases and at J to 10 bases, leaving 11 bases not matched to a gene. The germline V gene has CDR1 SGHDT and CDR2 YYEEEE. CDR3 length equals 15 residues. CDR3 DNA: TGTGCCAGCAGCTTCCTAGCGGGACCTCATTGGGCGCAGTATTTT. Translated: CASSFLAGPHWAQYF.

The chain employs TRBV3-1 (or the pseudogene TRBV3-2) and TRBJ2-4; D gene unclear. Germline loops: CDR1 LGHDT, CDR2 YNNKEL (reference sequence). Trimming pared 3 bases from V and 1 base from J, leaving 7 bases between. The CDR3 totals 14 residues. This CDR3 is CASSHFVAKNIQYF. In DNA, the CDR3 is TGTGCCAGCAGCCACTTCGTGGCCAAAAACATTCAGTACTTC.

V usage is TRBV19 and J usage is TRBJ1-3; D call uncertain. With 2 bases removed from V and 2 bases from J, the gap between germline ends came to 10 bases. Germline V CDR1 and CDR2: LNHDA, SQIVND (reference sequence). CDR3 size: 15 residues. CDR3 nucleotides: TGTGCCAGTAGTATATCGGCGGTTCCTGGAAACACCATATATTTT. The encoded protein is CASSISAVPGNTIYF.

This clone was found once. The chain joins TRBV28 to TRBJ2-7; tentative D call: TRBD2 (5 bases). In germline, CDR1 is MDHEN, CDR2 SYDVKM. With 6 bases removed from V and 4 bases from J, the gap between germline ends came to 13 bases. The CDR3 sequence is 13 residues long. CDR3: CASSTGNVYEQYF. As DNA, the CDR3 is TGTGCCAGCAGCACCGGGAACGTATACGAGCAGTACTTC.

The chain combines TRBV2 with TRBJ1-5; 10 nucleotides align to TRBD1. Germline values: CDR1 SNHLY, CDR2 FYNNEI. J lost 2 bases, V lost 3 bases, and 7 bases had no gene match. The CDR3 loop spans 17 amino acids. CDR3 in DNA: TGTGCCAGCAGTGAGGGACAGGGGCGGGGAGGCAATCAGCCCCAGCATTTT. This codes for CASSEGQGRGGNQPQHF.

Only one count was recorded for this clone. The rearrangement joins TRBV24-1 to TRBJ1-2; D is uncertain. The CDR3 spans 16 residues. V was pared by 6 bases and J by 2 bases, with 18 bases between. Germline V CDR1 and CDR2: KGHDR, SFDVKD. CDR3 coding DNA: TGTGCCACCAGTTCTCATGCTACCTACGAAAACTATGGCTACACCTTC. This sequence encodes CATSSHATYENYGYTF.

This sequence joins TRBV19 and TRBJ2-7; 8 positions match TRBD2. The CDR3 has 16 amino acids. V trimming: 6 bases; J trimming: 5 bases; junction bases outside the gene matches: 15. CDR1 is LNHDA, CDR2 SQIVND, per germline (reference sequence). The CDR3 coding sequence is TGTGCCAGTAGCGCAACGGGACTAGGGAATTATAACGAGCAGTACTTC. The encoded protein is CASSATGLGNYNEQYF.

The CDR3 here is CASSEALGVGDNEQFF. The CDR3 bases are TGTGCCAGCAGTGAAGCGCTTGGGGTCGGGGACAATGAGCAGTTCTTC. This chain connects TRBV2 to TRBJ2-1, with TRBD2 as a possible D gene (5 bases). V was clipped by 0 bases and J by 5 bases, with 14 bases between them. This CDR3 has 16 residues. CDR1 and CDR2 (germline): SNHLY, FYNNEI.

Remarks on this clone: This CDR3 is also generated by other DNA sequences in the sample. The chain uses TRBV7-8 and TRBJ2-1; 7 bases are a match to TRBD2. Trimming took 1 base from V and 0 from J; bases not matched to a gene: 6. CDR1 is SGHVS, CDR2 FQNEAQ, per germline. There are 17 residues in the CDR3. Written as DNA, the CDR3 is TGTGCCAGCAGCTTAGGAGGTGGCGGGAGCTCCTACAATGAGCAGTTCTTC. Its translation is CASSLGGGGSSYNEQFF.

The chain recombines TRBV4-2 with TRBJ1-6; D not resolved. This CDR3 has 15 residues. Trimming left V 4 bases short and J 0 bases short, with 7 bases between. The germline V gene has CDR1 LGHNA and CDR2 YNFKEQ. Written as DNA, the CDR3 is TGTGCCAGCAGCCTTGCGGACTCCTATAATTCACCCCTCCACTTT. As protein: CASSLADSYNSPLHF.